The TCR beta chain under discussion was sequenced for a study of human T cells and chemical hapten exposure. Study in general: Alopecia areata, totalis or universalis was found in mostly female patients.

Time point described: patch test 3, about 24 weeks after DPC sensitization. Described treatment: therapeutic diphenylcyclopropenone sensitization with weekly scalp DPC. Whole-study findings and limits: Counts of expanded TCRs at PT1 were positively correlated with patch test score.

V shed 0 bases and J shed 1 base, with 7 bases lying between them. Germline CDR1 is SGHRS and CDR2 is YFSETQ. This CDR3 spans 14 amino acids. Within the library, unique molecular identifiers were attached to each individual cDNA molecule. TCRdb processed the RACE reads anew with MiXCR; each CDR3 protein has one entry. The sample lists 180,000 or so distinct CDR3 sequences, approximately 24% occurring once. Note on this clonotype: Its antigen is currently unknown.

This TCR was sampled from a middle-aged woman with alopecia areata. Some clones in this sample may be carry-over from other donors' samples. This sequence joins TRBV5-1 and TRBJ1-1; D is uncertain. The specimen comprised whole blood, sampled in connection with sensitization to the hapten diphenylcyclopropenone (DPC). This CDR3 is CASSLEHRNTEAFF. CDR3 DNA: TGCGCCAGCAGCTTGGAACACAGGAACACTGAAGCTTTCTTT.